This paragraph covers one T cell receptor beta chain sequence. The CDR3 has 14 amino acids. The V and J ends lost 3 bases and 2 bases respectively, with 10 bases between them. This specimen comes from a study of early T cells in non-severe SARS-CoV-2 infection. Overall study context: Sequencing used unsorted whole-blood bulk RNA, so chains lack pairing.

TCRdb reprocessed the 5' RACE reads via MiXCR and lists one record per CDR3 protein. There are tens of thousands of distinct CDR3 sequences in the sample; around 7% occur only once, and around 5.1% lies in the top ten. The sequence derives from an adult who was a healthcare worker with PCR-confirmed SARS-CoV-2 infection or an uninfected control (not recorded which). The specimen was whole blood. The rearrangement joins TRBV12-3 or TRBV12-4 to TRBJ1-1, with D unresolved. The CDR3, as DNA: TGTGCCAGCAGTTTTCGACACGGAAACACTGAAGCTTTCTTT. Protein: CASSFRHGNTEAFF.